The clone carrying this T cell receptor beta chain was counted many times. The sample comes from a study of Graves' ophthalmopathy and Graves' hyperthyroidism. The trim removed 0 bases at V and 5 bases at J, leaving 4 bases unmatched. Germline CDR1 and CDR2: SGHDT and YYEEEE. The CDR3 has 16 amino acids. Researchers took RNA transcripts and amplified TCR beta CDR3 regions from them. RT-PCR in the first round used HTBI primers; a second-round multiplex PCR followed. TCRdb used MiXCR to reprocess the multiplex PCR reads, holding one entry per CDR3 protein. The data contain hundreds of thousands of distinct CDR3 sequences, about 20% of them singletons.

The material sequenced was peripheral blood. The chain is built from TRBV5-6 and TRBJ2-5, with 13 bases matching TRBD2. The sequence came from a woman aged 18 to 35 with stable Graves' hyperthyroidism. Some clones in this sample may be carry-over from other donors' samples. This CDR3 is CASSLALAGGYETQYF. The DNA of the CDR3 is TGTGCCAGCAGCTTGGCACTAGCGGGGGGGTATGAGACCCAGTACTTC.